This T cell receptor (beta chain) is from a study of T cells in Graves' hyperthyroidism and ophthalmopathy. Overall study findings and caveats: Median prediction lead before ophthalmopathy onset was 6.5 months with the model. Blood also carried most thyroid clonotypes expanded above 0.001.

RNA transcripts served as the template for amplifying TCR beta CDR3 regions. The TCR CDR3 was amplified in a first-round RT-PCR using the HTBI primer set. From the multiplex PCR reads, TCRdb called clonotypes with MiXCR, one entry per CDR3 protein. In the table there are roughly 570,000 distinct CDR3 sequences, 46% of which are singletons. Of note for this clonotype: Its antigen remains unidentified.

The CDR3 is 14 residues long. Trimming stripped 2 bases from V and 14 bases from J, with 17 bases between. Germline V gives CDR1 SGHRS, CDR2 YFSETQ. Exclusion of patients followed from uncontrolled infection, other autoimmune disease, pregnancy or lactation. J is TRBJ1-6 and V is TRBV5-1; D gene unclear. The clonotype originates from an adult woman with Graves' disease, either hyperthyroidism or ophthalmopathy (not recorded which). Material for sequencing was peripheral blood or thyroid tissue (not recorded which). The CDR3, as DNA: TGCGCCAGCAGCTTCGCCTACCGGGAAGAGGCCCTCCACTTT. It is translated as CASSFAYREEALHF.